This TCR beta chain was obtained from a study of siplizumab effects on memory and regulatory T cells. Study observations and caveats: Naive T cells looked more diverse than memory cells, and they looked like major contributors to the alloresponse.

Here immunoSEQ multiplex PCR was the method, and the copy in TCRdb shows in-frame clones only, minus some. The sample includes 70,000 to 90,000 clones, about nine tenths of them seen just once. The CDR3 extends over 14 amino acids. In the case of this clone: Its antigen is still unknown.

The V gene is TRBV21-1, the J gene TRBJ1-5. TRBV21-1 is tagged as a pseudogene. Sequenced: CD4+ T cells sorted from blood. The receptor comes from a human donor in good health. CDR3 residues: CASSTGTVNQPQHF. In DNA, the CDR3 is TGTGCCAGCAGCACCGGGACGGTCAATCAGCCCCAGCATTTT.